Below, one T cell receptor beta chain is given with its context. Its antigen is currently unknown. CDR1 and CDR2 from the germline V gene are SGHTA and FQGNSA. The ends were cut back, 1 base at V and 8 bases at J, with 11 bases in the middle. The CDR3 length is 13 residues. From the reads, TCRdb called clonotypes with MiXCR, one entry per CDR3 protein. This sample carries approximately 280,000 distinct CDR3 sequences, roughly a fifth of them seen once, and the ten largest clones take about 20%. These data originate in a study of T cell repertoires in cytomegalovirus infection. Study information: CMV infection and matching HLA type were both indicated by public TCR beta signatures.

Study-level findings and limits: Cumulative frequency of public TCR beta families picked out carriers of CMV plus the relevant HLA. HLA-C-restricted CMV-specific TCR beta clonotypes were dominant in the ex vivo response.

The source was cultured PBMCs, collected from culture after CMV antigen stimulation. The chain combines TRBV7-2 with TRBJ1-1, with D possibly TRBD1 on 6 matching bases. This sequence originates from a human donor in good health (CMV status not recorded). Some clones in this sample may be carry-over from other donors' samples. CDR3 amino acids: CASSLDPRGEAFF. The CDR3 DNA follows: TGTGCCAGCAGCTTAGATCCTAGGGGGGAAGCTTTCTTT.